This T cell receptor (beta chain) stems from a study of shared clonotypes between healthy human individuals. Study-wide background: Ranging from 18 to 49 in age, donors were a couple of women and three men.

Germline lookup yields CDR1 SGHDT and CDR2 YYEEEE. This CDR3 is built from 17 residues. Trimming removed 5 bases at V and 4 bases at J, with 22 bases between. Data came from immunoSEQ multiplex PCR; TCRdb stores just in-frame clones and leaves some out. The table includes 1.5 million to 2.5 million clones, about 95% detected once. The naive CD8 fraction comprised CD45RO-negative cells positively selected for CCR7 and excluded terminally differentiated effector memory CD45RA+ cells. Sequences were obtained from naive CD8+ T cells sorted from blood. This clonotype originated in a man aged 18-30 years in good health. The J gene is TRBJ1-3, the V gene TRBV5-6, with D possibly TRBD1 on 6 matching bases. The CDR3 bases are TGTGCCAGCAGTTCTCCCTTGGAGGCAGGGGTCGGAAACACCATATATTTT. As protein: CASSSPLEAGVGNTIYF.